This TCR beta chain was found in a study of blood T cell repertoires in COVID-19. Whole-study context: PBMCs, B-cell-depleted T cells, or T cells provided the cDNA or gDNA that made up the material.

The CDR3 runs to 14 residues. The ends were cut back, 4 bases at V and 2 bases at J, with 12 bases in the middle. Germline lookup yields CDR1 SGHVS and CDR2 FQNEAQ. Authors' methods: The authors estimated nucleated cell counts from reference gene primer amplification. Some clones are missing from TCRdb's copy, which holds only in-frame ones; the method was immunoSEQ multiplex PCR. V, J and clone size derive from that table, while D and trimming were established from the DNA sequence. Of 350,000 to 450,000 clones detected, 85% appear once; the ten largest clones hold 3% to 4%. The chain employs TRBV7-8 and TRBJ2-7; perhaps TRBD2 as D (6 bases). The material sequenced was peripheral blood. The TCR was taken from a woman younger than 30 with acute or convalescent COVID-19. This chain's CDR3 is CASSSRSGPYEQYF. DNA for the CDR3: TGTGCCAGCAGCTCGCGTAGCGGTCCCTACGAGCAGTACTTC.